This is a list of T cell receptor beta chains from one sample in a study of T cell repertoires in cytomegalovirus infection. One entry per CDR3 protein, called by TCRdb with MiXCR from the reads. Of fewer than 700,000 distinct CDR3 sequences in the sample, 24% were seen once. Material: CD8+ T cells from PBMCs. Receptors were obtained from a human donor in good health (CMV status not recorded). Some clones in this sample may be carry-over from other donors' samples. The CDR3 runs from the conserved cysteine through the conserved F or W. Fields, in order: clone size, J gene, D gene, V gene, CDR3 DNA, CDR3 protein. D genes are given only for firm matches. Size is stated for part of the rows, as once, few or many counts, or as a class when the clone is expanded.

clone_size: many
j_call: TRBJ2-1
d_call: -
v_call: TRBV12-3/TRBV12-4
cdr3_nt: TGTGCCAGCAGTTTAACAGGGTTCGATGAGCAGTTCTTC
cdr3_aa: CASSLTGFDEQFF

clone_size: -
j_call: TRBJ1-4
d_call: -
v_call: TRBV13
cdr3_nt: TGTGCCAGCAGCGAGGGGGACTCAGAGAATGAAAAACTGTTTTTT
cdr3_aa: CASSEGDSENEKLFF

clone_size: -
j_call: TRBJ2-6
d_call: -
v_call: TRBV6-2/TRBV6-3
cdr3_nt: TGTGCCACCAGAGCAGCCGCTGGGGCCAACGTCCTGACTTTC
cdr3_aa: CATRAAAGANVLTF

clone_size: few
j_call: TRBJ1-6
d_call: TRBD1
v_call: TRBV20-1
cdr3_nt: TGCAGTGCACTGCTCGGGACAGGGGACTCACCCCTCCACTTT
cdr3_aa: CSALLGTGDSPLHF

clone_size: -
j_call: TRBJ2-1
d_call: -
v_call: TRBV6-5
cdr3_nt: TGTGCCAGCAGTTACGGCGGGGCCATCTACAATGAGCAGTTCTTC
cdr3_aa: CASSYGGAIYNEQFF

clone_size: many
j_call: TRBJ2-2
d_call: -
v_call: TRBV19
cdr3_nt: TGTGCCAGTACTCGCGTCACAGGTATCACCGGGGAGCTGTTTTTT
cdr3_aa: CASTRVTGITGELFF

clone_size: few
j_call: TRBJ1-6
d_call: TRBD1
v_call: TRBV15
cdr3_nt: TGTGCCACCAGCACTACCGGGACAGGGTATTCACCCCTCCACTTT
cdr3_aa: CATSTTGTGYSPLHF

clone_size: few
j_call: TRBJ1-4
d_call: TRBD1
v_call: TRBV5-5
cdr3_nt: TGTGCCAGCAGCCCGGGACAGGGGGCTGAAAAACTGTTTTTT
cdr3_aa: CASSPGQGAEKLFF

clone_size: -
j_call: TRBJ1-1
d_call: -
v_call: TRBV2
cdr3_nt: TGTGCCAGCAGTGGGGGCAGGAACACTGAAGCTTTCTTT
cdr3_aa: CASSGGRNTEAFF

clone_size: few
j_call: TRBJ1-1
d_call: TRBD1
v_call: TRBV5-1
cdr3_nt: TGCGCCAGCAGCCGGAGCGGGGACAGGTTACCTGAAGCTTTCTTT
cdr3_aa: CASSRSGDRLPEAFF

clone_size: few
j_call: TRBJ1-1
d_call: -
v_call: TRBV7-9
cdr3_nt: TGTGCCAGCAGCTTAGTTTTCCGGGGGGCAGCTGAAGCTTTCTTT
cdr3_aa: CASSLVFRGAAEAFF

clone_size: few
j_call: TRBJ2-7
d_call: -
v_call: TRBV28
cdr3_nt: TGTGCCAGCAGTCTTACGGGGGTGAGCTACGAGCAGTACTTC
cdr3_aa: CASSLTGVSYEQYF

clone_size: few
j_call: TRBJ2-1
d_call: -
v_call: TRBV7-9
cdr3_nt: TGTGCCACCTTTAAATGGGGCTCCTACAATGAGCAGTTCTTC
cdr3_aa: CATFKWGSYNEQFF

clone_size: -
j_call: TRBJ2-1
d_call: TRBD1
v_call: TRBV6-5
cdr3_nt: TGTGCCAGCAGCCCCGGGACAGGGGGAGTCTACAATGAGCAGTTCTTC
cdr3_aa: CASSPGTGGVYNEQFF

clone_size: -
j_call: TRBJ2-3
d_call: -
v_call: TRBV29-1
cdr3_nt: TGCAGCGTTGGACTCGGGACAGATACGCAGTATTTT
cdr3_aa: CSVGLGTDTQYF

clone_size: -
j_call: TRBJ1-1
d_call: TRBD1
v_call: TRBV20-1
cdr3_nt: TGCAGTGCTAGGAAACGACAGGGTATTGAAGCTTTCTTT
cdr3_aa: CSARKRQGIEAFF

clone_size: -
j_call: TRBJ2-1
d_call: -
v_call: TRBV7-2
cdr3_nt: TGTGCCAGCAGCACCGCGGACGGGACGGGGAATGAGCAGTTCTTC
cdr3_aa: CASSTADGTGNEQFF

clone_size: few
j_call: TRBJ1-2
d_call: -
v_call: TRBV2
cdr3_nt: TGTGCCAGCAGTGTTAGTGGCTACACCTTC
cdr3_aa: CASSVSGYTF

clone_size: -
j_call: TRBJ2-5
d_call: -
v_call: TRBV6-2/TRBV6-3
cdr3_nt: TGTGCCAGCAGTTACCCCAGACAGTGGGAGACCCAGTACTTC
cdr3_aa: CASSYPRQWETQYF

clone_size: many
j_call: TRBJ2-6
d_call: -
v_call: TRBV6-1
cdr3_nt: TGTGCCAGCAGTGTTTCTGGGGCCAACGTCCTGACTTTC
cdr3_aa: CASSVSGANVLTF

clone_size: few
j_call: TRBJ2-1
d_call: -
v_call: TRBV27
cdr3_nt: TGTGCCAGCAGTCAGTCCCCGGGGGCAAGAAATGAGCAGTTCTTC
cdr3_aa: CASSQSPGARNEQFF

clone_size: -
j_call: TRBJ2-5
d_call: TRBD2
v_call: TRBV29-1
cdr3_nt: TGCAGCGTTGAAGAGCCCCTAGCGGGGTGGGGAGAGACCCAGTACTTC
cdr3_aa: CSVEEPLAGWGETQYF

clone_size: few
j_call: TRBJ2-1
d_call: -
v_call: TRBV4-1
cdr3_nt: TGCGCCAGCAGCCAACCGCTCGGGGTTGAGGAGCAGTTCTTC
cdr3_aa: CASSQPLGVEEQFF

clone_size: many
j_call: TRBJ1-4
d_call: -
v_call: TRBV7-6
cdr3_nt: TGTGCCAGCAGCCTGATCAGGGGTCCGCGAGAAAAACTGTTTTTT
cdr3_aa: CASSLIRGPREKLFF

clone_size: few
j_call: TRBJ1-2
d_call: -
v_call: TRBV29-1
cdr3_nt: TGCAGCGTTGAAGAGAGGGGAGATGGCTACACCTTC
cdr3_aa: CSVEERGDGYTF

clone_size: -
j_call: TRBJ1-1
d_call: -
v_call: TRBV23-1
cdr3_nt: TGCGCCAGCAGTCAATCGGGGAGGGTTCCGAACACTGAAGCTTTCTTT
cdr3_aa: CASSQSGRVPNTEAFF

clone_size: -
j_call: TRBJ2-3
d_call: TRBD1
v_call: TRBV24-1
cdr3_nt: TGTGCCACCAGTGATTTGGGGACAGCAGATACGCAGTATTTT
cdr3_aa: CATSDLGTADTQYF

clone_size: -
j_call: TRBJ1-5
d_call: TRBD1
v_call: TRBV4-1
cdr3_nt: TGCGCCAGCAGCCAATTACAGGGGGATCAGCCCCAGCATTTT
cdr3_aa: CASSQLQGDQPQHF

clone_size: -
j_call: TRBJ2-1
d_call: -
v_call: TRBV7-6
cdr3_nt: TGTACCAGCAGCTTAGGGGGGGGAGAGAATGAGCAGTTCTTC
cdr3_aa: CTSSLGGGENEQFF

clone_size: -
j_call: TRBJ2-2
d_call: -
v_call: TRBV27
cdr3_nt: TGTGCCAACAGTCCGGGTTCTGCAGGGACCGGGGAGCTGTTTTTT
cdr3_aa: CANSPGSAGTGELFF

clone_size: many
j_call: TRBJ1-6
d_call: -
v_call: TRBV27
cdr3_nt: TGTGCCAGCAGTTTGTCGGTTCACTCCTATAATTCACCCCTCCACTTT
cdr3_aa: CASSLSVHSYNSPLHF

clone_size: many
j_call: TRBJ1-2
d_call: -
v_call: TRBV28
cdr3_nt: TGTGCCAGCAGTTCCCCGTCGGGCTGGCTTGATGGCTACACCTTC
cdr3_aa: CASSSPSGWLDGYTF

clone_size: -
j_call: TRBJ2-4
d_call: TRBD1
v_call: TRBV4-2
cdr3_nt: TGTGCCAGCAGCCAAGATGGACAGGTCCAGTACTTC
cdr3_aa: CASSQDGQVQYF

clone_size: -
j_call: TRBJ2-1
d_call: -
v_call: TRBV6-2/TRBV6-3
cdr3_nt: TGTGCCAGCAGTTACTCATTCCCTGCTGAGCAGTTCTTC
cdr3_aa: CASSYSFPAEQFF

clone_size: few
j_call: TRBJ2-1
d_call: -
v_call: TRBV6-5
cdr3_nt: TGTGCCAGCAGTTACACCCTCGCCAATGAGCAGTTCTTC
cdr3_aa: CASSYTLANEQFF

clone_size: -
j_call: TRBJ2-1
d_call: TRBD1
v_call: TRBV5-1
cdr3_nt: TGCGCCAGCAGCTCAGACAGGGGGAGAGTGTATGAGCAGTTCTTC
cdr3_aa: CASSSDRGRVYEQFF

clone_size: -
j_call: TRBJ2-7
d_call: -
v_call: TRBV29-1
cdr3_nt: TGCAGCGTTGAAGGTACGGCAGGTTCGAGCTCCTACGAGCAGTACTTC
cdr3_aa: CSVEGTAGSSSYEQYF

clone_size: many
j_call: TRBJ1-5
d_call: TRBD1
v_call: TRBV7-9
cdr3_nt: TGTGCCAGCAGCTTCGGGACAGGCAGCAATCAGCCCCAGCATTTT
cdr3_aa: CASSFGTGSNQPQHF

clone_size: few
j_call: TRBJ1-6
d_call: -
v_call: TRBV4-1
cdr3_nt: TGCGCCAGCAGCCAGATCTCGGGGAATTCACCCCTCCACTTT
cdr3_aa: CASSQISGNSPLHF

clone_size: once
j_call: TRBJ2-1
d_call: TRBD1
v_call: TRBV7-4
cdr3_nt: TGTGCCAGCAGCTTTATCCGGGACAGGGCCAACAATGAGCAGTTCTTC
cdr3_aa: CASSFIRDRANNEQFF

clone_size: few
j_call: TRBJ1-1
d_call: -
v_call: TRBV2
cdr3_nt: TGTGCCAGCAGAGATATCCAGTTGAACACTGAAGCTTTCTTT
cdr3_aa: CASRDIQLNTEAFF

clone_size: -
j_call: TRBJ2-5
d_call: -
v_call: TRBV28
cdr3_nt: TGTGCCAGCAGGGACCCCCGGACAGGGAGGGGAGAGACCCAGTACTTC
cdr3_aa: CASRDPRTGRGETQYF

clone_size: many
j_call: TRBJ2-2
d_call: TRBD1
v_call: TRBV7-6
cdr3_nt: TGTGCCAGCAGCTGGGGGACAGCCGGGGAGCTGTTTTTT
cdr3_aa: CASSWGTAGELFF

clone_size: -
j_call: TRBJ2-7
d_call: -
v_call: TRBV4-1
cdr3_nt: TGCGCCAGCAGCCATAGGTCAGGCACGCACGAGCAGTACTTC
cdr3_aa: CASSHRSGTHEQYF

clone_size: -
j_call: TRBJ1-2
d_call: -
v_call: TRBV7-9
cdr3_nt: TGTGCCAGCAGCATTATCCAGGGCGTTGGCACCTTC
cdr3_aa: CASSIIQGVGTF

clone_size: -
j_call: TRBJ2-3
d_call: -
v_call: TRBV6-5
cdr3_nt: TGTGCCAGCAGTTACGAGGGATTCACAGATACGCAGTATTTT
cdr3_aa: CASSYEGFTDTQYF

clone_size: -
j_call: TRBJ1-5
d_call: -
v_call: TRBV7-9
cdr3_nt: TGTGCCAGCAGCCCGGGCCCCCACCCCCAGCATTTT
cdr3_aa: CASSPGPHPQHF

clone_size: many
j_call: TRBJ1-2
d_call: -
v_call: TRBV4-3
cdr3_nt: TGCGCCAGCAGCCAAGATCCCCCCGGATACTATGGCTACACCTTC
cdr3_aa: CASSQDPPGYYGYTF

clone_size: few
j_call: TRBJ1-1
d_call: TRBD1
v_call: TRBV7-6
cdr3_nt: TGTGCCAGCAGCCAGGCGACAGGGGGATGGAACACTGAAGCTTTCTTT
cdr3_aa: CASSQATGGWNTEAFF

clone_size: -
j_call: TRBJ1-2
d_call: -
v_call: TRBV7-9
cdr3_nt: TGTGCCAGCAGCCCTTTAGCCGGGGGGATAGAGGACTATGGCTACACCTTC
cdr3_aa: CASSPLAGGIEDYGYTF

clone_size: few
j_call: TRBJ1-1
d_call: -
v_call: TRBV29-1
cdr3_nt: TGCAGCGTTCGGGGGAACACTGAAGCTTTCTTT
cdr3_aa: CSVRGNTEAFF

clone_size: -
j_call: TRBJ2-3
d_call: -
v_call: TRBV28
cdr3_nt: TGTGCCAGCAGTTTTTATTGGGGGGCGGCGGCAGATACGCAGTATTTT
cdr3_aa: CASSFYWGAAADTQYF

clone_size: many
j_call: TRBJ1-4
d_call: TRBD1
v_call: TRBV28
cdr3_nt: TGTGCCAGCAGTCTAGAACGGGGACAGGGATCCCCTAATGAAAAACTGTTTTTT
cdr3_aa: CASSLERGQGSPNEKLFF